These 16 T cell receptor beta chains were all obtained from the same sample, sequenced in a study of T cell responses to AZD1222 COVID-19 vaccine. Only in-frame clones appear in the TCRdb table, and some are missing; sequencing was by immunoSEQ multiplex PCR. The profile shows around 140,000 clones, just over 85% of them singletons. This specimen was peripheral blood, taken on day 0 of AZD1222 vaccination. The origin of the receptors is an adult in good health.

This chain uses TRBV9 with TRBJ2-7; D is perhaps TRBD1 (7 bases). This CDR3 has 16 amino acids. Germline CDR1 and CDR2: SGDLS and YYNGEE. Trimming left V 4 bases short and J 2 bases short, with 19 bases between. The CDR3 DNA reads as TGTGCCAGCAGCTCAGGGGGGCAGGGCTGGACCTACGAGCAGTACTTC. This gives the protein CASSSGGQGWTYEQYF.

The J gene is TRBJ2-1, the V gene TRBV3-1 (or the pseudogene TRBV3-2); D ambiguous. V was pared by 4 bases and J by 4 bases, with 8 bases between. The CDR3 covers 13 residues. Per the germline V gene, CDR1 is LGHDT and CDR2 is YNNKEL (reference sequence). CDR3 residues: CASSRAAYNEQFF. The CDR3 bases are TGTGCCAGCAGCCGGGCAGCATACAATGAGCAGTTCTTC.

This clone showed up just once. The V gene is TRBV4-1, the J gene TRBJ1-2, with a tentative D call TRBD1 (6 bases). V was pared by 0 bases and J by 6 bases, with 17 bases between. Germline V gives CDR1 MGHRA, CDR2 YSYEKL. The CDR3 extends over 16 amino acids. The CDR3 nucleotides read TGCGCCAGCAGCCAAGATGTGATGGGGAGGGGGAATGGCTACACCTTC. Translated, it gives CASSQDVMGRGNGYTF.

The V gene is TRBV5-6, the J gene TRBJ2-3; unclear D gene. The CDR3 has 14 amino acids. V was trimmed by 2 bases and J by 3 bases, leaving 10 bases between them. The germline gives CDR1 SGHDT, CDR2 YYEEEE. The CDR3, as DNA: TGTGCCAGCAGCTTAACCCAAGGGACAGATACGCAGTATTTT. Amino acid sequence: CASSLTQGTDTQYF. Full variable domain (outside the CDR3, taken from reference TRBV5-6 and TRBJ2-3): DAGVTQSPTHLIKTRGQQVTLRCSPKSGHDTVSWYQQALGQGPQFIFQYYEEEERQRGNFPDRFSGHQFPNYSSELNVNALLLGDSALYLCASSLTQGTDTQYFGPGTRLTVL.

The rearrangement joins TRBV6-5 to TRBJ2-1, with 8 positions matching TRBD2. The CDR3 is 13 amino acids. After removal of 8 bases from V and 6 bases from J, the junction contained 6 bases not matched to a gene. Germline V gene data show CDR1 as MNHEY and CDR2 as SVGAGI. The CDR3 is CASFSGILNEQFF. CDR3 sequence (DNA): TGTGCCAGCTTTAGCGGGATCCTCAATGAGCAGTTCTTC.

DNA of the CDR3: TGTGCCAGCTCACCCGGGGGGGTTGGCGAGCAGTACTTC. Protein: CASSPGGVGEQYF. The chain combines TRBV18 with TRBJ2-7; TRBD2 matches 8 bases. The J segment lost 6 bases and the V segment lost 3 bases, leaving 4 bases of the junction unmatched. The CDR3 spans 13 residues. Germline CDR1 and CDR2: KGHSH and LQKENI. The variable domain in full, completed from reference TRBV18 and TRBJ2-7, reads NAGVMQNPRHLVRRRGQEARLRCSPMKGHSHVYWYRQLPEEGLKFMVYLQKENIIDESGMPKERFSAEFPKEGPSILRIQQVVRGDSAAYFCASSPGGVGEQYFGPGTRLTVT.

The chain carries TRBV28 and TRBJ1-1, with D perhaps matching TRBD1 (5 bases). V lost 3 bases and J lost 5, with 16 bases in between. Germline CDR1 MDHEN, CDR2 SYDVKM. The length of the CDR3 is 15 residues. The CDR3 reads CASSFLGGRYTEAFF. The CDR3 nucleotides are TGTGCCAGCAGTTTTCTGGGGGGGAGATATACTGAAGCTTTCTTT. Full variable domain (remainder filled in from reference TRBV28 and TRBJ1-1): DVKVTQSSRYLVKRTGEKVFLECVQDMDHENMFWYRQDPGLGLRLIYFSYDVKMKEKGDIPEGYSVSREKKERFSLILESASTNQTSMYLCASSFLGGRYTEAFFGQGTRLTVV.

The chain uses TRBV24-1 and TRBJ2-7, with 9 bases that match TRBD1. CDR3 length: 22 residues. Looked up from germline, CDR1 is KGHDR and CDR2 is SFDVKD. The V gene end was trimmed by 9 bases and the J gene end by 0 bases; junction bases not matched to a gene: 29. The CDR3 nucleotides are TGTGCCACCCCACATGGGGACAGGGAAACCCTAAGAGAATTAGCAAGCTCCTACGAGCAGTACTTC. This sequence encodes CATPHGDRETLRELASSYEQYF.

V and J are TRBV2 and TRBJ2-1, with unresolved D. Germline-derived CDR1 and CDR2 are SNHLY and FYNNEI. This CDR3 region has 13 residues. V was shortened by 3 bases and J by 4 bases, with 7 bases between the two germline ends. The CDR3 region is CASSDWGYNEQFF. The CDR3 bases are TGTGCCAGCAGTGATTGGGGATACAATGAGCAGTTCTTC.

The genes are TRBV7-2 and TRBJ2-1; tentatively, D is TRBD1 (5 bases). Germline V gives CDR1 SGHTA, CDR2 FQGNSA. This CDR3 region has 16 residues. Trimming removed 3 bases at V and 5 bases at J, with 17 bases between. CDR3 coding DNA: TGTGCCAGCAGCTTTCATCGGACACGCGCTGACAATGAGCAGTTCTTC. Protein sequence: CASSFHRTRADNEQFF.

The chain combines TRBV4-1 with TRBJ1-6; D is undetermined. The CDR3 consists of 16 residues. V lost 0 bases to trimming and J lost 6 bases, with 12 bases between them. Germline-derived CDR1 and CDR2 are MGHRA and YSYEKL. The CDR3 DNA reads TGCGCCAGCAGCCAAGATGGGCGGGCGTTTAATTCACCCCTCCACTTT. The encoded protein is CASSQDGRAFNSPLHF.

V and J are TRBV25-1 and TRBJ1-2; TRBD1 matches at 9 bases. Germline values: CDR1 MGHDK, CDR2 SYGVNS. J was trimmed by 2 bases and V by 4 bases; bases with no gene match: 14. The length of the CDR3 is 18 residues. This chain's CDR3 is CASSGTQGAPITNYGYTF. The CDR3, as DNA: TGTGCCAGCAGTGGCACACAGGGGGCCCCGATTACCAACTATGGCTACACCTTC.

The chain uses TRBV6-5 and TRBJ1-2; D is possibly TRBD1 (5 bases). Germline V CDR1 and CDR2: MNHEY, SVGAGI. Trimming took 2 bases from V and 3 from J, leaving 10 bases between them. The CDR3 has 14 residues. The CDR3 nucleotides are TGTGCCAGCAGTTACGTCGGGGCAGACTATGGCTACACCTTC. It encodes CASSYVGADYGYTF.

Concerning this clone: Germline and junction disagree at one end, which may indicate a read error. The rearrangement uses TRBV24-1 and TRBJ1-1; D not resolved. The CDR3 is 11 residues long. CDR1 is KGHDR, CDR2 SFDVKD, per germline. The CDR3 protein is CATSGNAEAFF. CDR3 coding DNA: TGTGCCACCAGTGGGAACGCTGAAGCTTTCTTT.

V gene TRBV28 combines with J gene TRBJ1-5; D call uncertain. Germline V gene data show CDR1 as MDHEN and CDR2 as SYDVKM. This CDR3 contains 12 residues. Between the trimmed V and J ends, which lost 6 bases and 1 base, there was a span of 4 bases. The CDR3 protein is CASSESNQPQHF. In nucleotides, the CDR3 is TGTGCCAGCAGCGAGAGCAATCAGCCCCAGCATTTT.

V is TRBV6-6 and J is TRBJ2-2; D is ambiguous. The V gene's germline CDR1 is MNHNY and CDR2 SVGAGI (reference sequence). The CDR3 is 15 amino acids. V was trimmed by 0 bases and J by 4 bases, leaving 9 bases between them. The CDR3 spells CASSYSNYPTGELFF. DNA of the CDR3: TGTGCCAGCAGTTACTCGAACTACCCCACCGGGGAGCTGTTTTTT.